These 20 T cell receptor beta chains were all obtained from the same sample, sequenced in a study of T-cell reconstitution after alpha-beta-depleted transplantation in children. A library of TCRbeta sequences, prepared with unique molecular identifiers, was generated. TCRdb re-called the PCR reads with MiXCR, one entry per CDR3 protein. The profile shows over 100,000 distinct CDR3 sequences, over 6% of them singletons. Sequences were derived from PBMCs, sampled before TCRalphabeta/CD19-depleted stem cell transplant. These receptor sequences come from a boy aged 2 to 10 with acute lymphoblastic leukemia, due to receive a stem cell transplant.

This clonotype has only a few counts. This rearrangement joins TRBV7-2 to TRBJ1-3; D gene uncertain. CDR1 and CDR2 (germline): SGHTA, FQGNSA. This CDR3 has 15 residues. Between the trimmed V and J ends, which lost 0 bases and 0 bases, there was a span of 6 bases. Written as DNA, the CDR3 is TGTGCCAGCAGCTTAGCGGCCGGCTCTGGAAACACCATATATTTT. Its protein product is CASSLAAGSGNTIYF.

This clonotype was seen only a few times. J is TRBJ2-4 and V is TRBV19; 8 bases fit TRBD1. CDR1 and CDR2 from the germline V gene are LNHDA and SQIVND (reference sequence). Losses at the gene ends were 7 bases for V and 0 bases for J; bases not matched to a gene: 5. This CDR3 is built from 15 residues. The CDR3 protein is CASTRDRLAKNIQYF. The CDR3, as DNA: TGTGCCAGTACAAGGGACAGGCTAGCCAAAAACATTCAGTACTTC.

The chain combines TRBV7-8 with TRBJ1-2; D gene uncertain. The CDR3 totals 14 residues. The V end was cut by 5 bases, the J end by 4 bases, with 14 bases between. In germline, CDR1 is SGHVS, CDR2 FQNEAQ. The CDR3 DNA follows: TGTGCCAGCAGCCCCCGGCTCCGGGGCTATGGCTACACCTTC. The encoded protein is CASSPRLRGYGYTF.

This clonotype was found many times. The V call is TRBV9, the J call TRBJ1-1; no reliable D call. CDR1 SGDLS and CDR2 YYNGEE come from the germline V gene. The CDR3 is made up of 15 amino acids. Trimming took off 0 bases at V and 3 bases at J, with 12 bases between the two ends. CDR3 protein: CASSVEGRRHTEAFF. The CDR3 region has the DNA TGTGCCAGCAGCGTAGAAGGGCGGAGGCACACTGAAGCTTTCTTT.

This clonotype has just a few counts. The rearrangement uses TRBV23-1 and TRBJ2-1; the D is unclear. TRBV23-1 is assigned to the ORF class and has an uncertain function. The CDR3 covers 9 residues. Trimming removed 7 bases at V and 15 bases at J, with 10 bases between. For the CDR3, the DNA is TGCGCCAGCACTCGACGCGCGTTCTTC. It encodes CASTRRAFF.

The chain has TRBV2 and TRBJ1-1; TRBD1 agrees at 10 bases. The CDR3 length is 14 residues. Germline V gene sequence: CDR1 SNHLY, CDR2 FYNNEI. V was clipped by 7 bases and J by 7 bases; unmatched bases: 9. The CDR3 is CASTLDRGQDEAFF. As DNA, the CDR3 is TGTGCCAGCACTCTCGACAGGGGGCAGGATGAAGCTTTCTTT.

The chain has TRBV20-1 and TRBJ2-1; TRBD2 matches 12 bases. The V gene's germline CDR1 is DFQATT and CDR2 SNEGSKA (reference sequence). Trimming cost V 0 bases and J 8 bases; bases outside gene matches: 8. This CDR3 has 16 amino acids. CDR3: CSARDPASGGAHEQFF. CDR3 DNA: TGCAGTGCTAGAGATCCTGCTAGCGGGGGGGCCCATGAGCAGTTCTTC.

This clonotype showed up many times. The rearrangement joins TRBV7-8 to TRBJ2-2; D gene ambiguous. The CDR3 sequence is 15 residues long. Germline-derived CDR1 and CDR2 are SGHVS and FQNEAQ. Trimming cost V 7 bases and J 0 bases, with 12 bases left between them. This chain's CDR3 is CASIPGRANTGELFF. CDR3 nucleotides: TGTGCCAGCATCCCAGGCAGAGCGAACACCGGGGAGCTGTTTTTT.

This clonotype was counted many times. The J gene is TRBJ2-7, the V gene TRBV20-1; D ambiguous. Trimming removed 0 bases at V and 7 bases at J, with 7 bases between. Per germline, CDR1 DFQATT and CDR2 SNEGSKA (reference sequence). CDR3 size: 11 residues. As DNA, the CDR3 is TGCAGTGCTAGAGATTTGAGTGAGCAGTACTTC. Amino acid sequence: CSARDLSEQYF.

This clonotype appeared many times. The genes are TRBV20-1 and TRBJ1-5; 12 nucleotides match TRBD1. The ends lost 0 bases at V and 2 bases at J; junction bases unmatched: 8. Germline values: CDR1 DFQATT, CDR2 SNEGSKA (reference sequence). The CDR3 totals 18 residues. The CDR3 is CSARDGGQGAGGNQPQHF. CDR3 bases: TGCAGTGCTAGAGATGGGGGACAGGGGGCCGGTGGCAATCAGCCCCAGCATTTT.

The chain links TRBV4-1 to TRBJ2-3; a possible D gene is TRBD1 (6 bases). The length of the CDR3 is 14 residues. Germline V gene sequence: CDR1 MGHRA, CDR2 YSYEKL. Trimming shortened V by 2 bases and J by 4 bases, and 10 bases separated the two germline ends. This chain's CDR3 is CASSQYRDADTQYF. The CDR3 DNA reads TGCGCCAGCAGCCAATACAGGGACGCAGATACGCAGTATTTT.

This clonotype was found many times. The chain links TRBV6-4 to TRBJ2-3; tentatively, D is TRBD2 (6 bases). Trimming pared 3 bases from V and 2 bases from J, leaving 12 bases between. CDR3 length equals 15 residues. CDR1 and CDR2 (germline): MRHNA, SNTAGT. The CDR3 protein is CASSEVGGATDTQYF. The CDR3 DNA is TGTGCCAGCAGTGAAGTTGGCGGGGCCACAGATACGCAGTATTTT.

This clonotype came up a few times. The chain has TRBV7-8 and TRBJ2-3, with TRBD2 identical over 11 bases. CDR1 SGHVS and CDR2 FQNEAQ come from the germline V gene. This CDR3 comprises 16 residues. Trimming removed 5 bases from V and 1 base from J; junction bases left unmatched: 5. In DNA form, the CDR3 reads TGTGCCAGCAGCGCGTCGGGACTAGCGGGCACAGATACGCAGTATTTT. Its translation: CASSASGLAGTDTQYF. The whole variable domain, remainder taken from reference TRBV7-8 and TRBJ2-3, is GAGVSQSPRYKVAKRGQDVALRCDPISGHVSLFWYQQALGQGPEFLTYFQNEAQLDKSGLPSDRFFAERPEGSVSTLKIQRTQQEDSAVYLCASSASGLAGTDTQYFGPGTRLTVL.

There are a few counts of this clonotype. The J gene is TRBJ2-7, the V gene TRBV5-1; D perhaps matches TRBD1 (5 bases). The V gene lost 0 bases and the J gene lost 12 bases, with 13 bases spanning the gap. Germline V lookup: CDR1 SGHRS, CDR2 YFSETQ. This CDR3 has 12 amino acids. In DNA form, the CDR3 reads TGCGCCAGCAGCTTGGAAACAGGCGGTTGGTACTTC. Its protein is CASSLETGGWYF.

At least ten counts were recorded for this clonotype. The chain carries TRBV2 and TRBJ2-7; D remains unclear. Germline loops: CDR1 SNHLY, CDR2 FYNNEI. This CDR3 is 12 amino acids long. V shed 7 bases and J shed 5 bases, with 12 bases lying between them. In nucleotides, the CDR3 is TGTGCCAGCAACCCCATAGCCAACGAGCAGTACTTC. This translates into CASNPIANEQYF. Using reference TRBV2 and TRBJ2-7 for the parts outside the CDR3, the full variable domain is EPEVTQTPSHQVTQMGQEVILRCVPISNHLYFYWYRQILGQKVEFLVSFYNNEISEKSEIFDDQFSVERPDGSNFTLKIRSTKLEDSAMYFCASNPIANEQYFGPGTRLTVT.

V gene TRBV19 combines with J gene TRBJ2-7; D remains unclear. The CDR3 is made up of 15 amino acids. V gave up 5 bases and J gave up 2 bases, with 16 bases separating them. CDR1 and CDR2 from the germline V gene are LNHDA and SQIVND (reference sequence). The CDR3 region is CASSPRWRLPYEQYF. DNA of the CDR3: TGTGCCAGTAGTCCTCGATGGCGGCTCCCCTACGAGCAGTACTTC.

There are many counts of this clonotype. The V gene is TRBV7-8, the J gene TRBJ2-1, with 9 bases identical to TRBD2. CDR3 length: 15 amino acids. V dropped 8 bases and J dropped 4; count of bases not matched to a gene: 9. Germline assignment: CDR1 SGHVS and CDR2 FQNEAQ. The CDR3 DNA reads TGTGCCAGCTTGGTGGGCGGGGGGGGATACAATGAGCAGTTCTTC. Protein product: CASLVGGGGYNEQFF.

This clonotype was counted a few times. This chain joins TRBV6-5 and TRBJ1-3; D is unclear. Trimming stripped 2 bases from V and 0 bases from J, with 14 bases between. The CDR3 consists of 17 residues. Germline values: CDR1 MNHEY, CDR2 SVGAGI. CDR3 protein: CASSYKPGRNSGNTIYF. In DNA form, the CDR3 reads TGTGCCAGCAGTTACAAGCCGGGAAGGAACTCTGGAAACACCATATATTTT.

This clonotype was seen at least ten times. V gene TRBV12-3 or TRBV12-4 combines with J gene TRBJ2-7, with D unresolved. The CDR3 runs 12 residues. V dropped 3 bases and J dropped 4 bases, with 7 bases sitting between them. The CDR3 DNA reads TGTGCCAGCAGTTTCGTTATTTACGAGCAGTACTTC. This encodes CASSFVIYEQYF.

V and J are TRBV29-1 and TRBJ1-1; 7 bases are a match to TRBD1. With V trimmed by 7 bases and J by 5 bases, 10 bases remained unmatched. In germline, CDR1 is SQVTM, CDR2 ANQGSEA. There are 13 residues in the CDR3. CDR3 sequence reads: CSDNRGGVTEAFF. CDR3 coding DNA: TGCAGCGATAACAGGGGAGGGGTAACTGAAGCTTTCTTT.